The 2 T cell receptor beta chains listed next were all sequenced from one sample in a study of shared clonotypes between healthy human individuals. The data were produced by immunoSEQ multiplex PCR, yet TCRdb's version contains in-frame clones alone and is incomplete. The data show approximately 810,000 clones, 80% to 95% seen once. Naive CD8 cells lacked CD45RO, underwent positive selection for CCR7 and left out terminally differentiated effector memory CD45RA+ cells. The material sequenced was naive CD8+ T cells sorted from blood. Every receptor here comes from a man aged 25 to 45 in good health.

This clone appeared once. The chain uses TRBV27 and TRBJ2-1, with 8 bases fitting TRBD1. Germline CDR1 reads MNHEY; CDR2 reads SMNVEV (reference sequence). The CDR3 is made up of 15 amino acids. The J segment lost 3 bases and the V segment lost 8 bases, leaving 9 bases of the junction unmatched. CDR3 in DNA: TGTGCCAGCTCCTCGACAGGGACAGGCTACAATGAGCAGTTCTTC. This translates into CASSSTGTGYNEQFF.

The J gene is TRBJ2-1, the V gene TRBV7-9, with 10 positions matching TRBD2. Per the germline V gene, CDR1 is SEHNR and CDR2 is FQNEAQ (reference sequence). Trimming removed 6 bases from V and 9 bases from J; junction bases left unmatched: 2. The CDR3 totals 12 residues. The CDR3 spells CASRIAGGEQFF. In DNA, the CDR3 is TGTGCCAGCAGGATAGCGGGAGGTGAGCAGTTCTTC.